The following is a T cell receptor beta chain sequence with its context. Its matching antigen is unknown. This specimen belongs to a study of T cells in localized non-small cell lung cancer. Germline V gives CDR1 MNHNY, CDR2 SVGAGI (reference sequence). Trimming took off 2 bases at V and 3 bases at J, with 11 bases between the two ends. The CDR3 spans 15 residues. Method: immunoSEQ multiplex PCR; TCRdb's copy keeps in-frame clones and lacks some. The table records about 59,000 clones, roughly 90% of them present only once. Study outcomes and limitations: Higher T cell density in the blood was associated with longer overall survival, whereas higher adjacent-lung clonality associated with shorter survival. Adjacent lung tissue had a median approximately 57 of the top 100 clones found in the tumor. The greatest T cell clonality was found in uninvolved adjacent lung (higher than in tumor).

The clonotype originates from a man aged 40 to 75 with stage I squamous cell lung carcinoma. This specimen was peripheral blood, taken before any cancer treatment. This chain joins TRBV6-6 and TRBJ1-5; perhaps TRBD1 as D (6 bases). DNA for the CDR3: TGTGCCAGCAGTTACCATGACAGGACCAATCAGCCCCAGCATTTT. It translates to CASSYHDRTNQPQHF.